One sample yielded the 14 T cell receptor beta chains listed below, sequenced in a study of T-cell memory formation after mild COVID-19. Via MiXCR, TCRdb re-called the 5' RACE reads, giving one row per CDR3 protein. The table includes about 290,000 distinct CDR3 sequences, about a sixth detected once. The sequenced material came from PBMCs or a T cell subset sorted from them (not recorded which). The receptors were gathered from a young man who had mild COVID-19 (a few samples of this study predate the infection). Cell type and time point are not known.

The genes are TRBV27 and TRBJ2-3; weak D call: TRBD1 (6 bases). The CDR3 covers 16 residues. Germline loops: CDR1 MNHEY, CDR2 SMNVEV (reference sequence). V was cut by 1 base and J by 4 bases, with 15 bases left in between. CDR3: CASSLYTGLGADTQYF. The CDR3 DNA follows: TGTGCCAGCAGTTTATATACAGGGTTAGGGGCAGATACGCAGTATTTT.

This chain uses TRBV5-1 with TRBJ2-5; D could derive from TRBD1 or TRBD2 (5 bases each). Germline loops: CDR1 SGHRS, CDR2 YFSETQ. The CDR3 totals 18 residues. V was pared by 4 bases and J by 2 bases, with 24 bases between. CDR3 in amino acids: CASSTPVGAWAGQETQYF. CDR3 nucleotide sequence: TGCGCCAGCAGCACTCCGGTCGGGGCGTGGGCAGGACAAGAGACCCAGTACTTC.

This clonotype has just a few counts. The germline gene is not matched at one end of the junction; a read error may be the cause. V usage is TRBV3-1 and J usage is TRBJ1-5; unclear D gene. This CDR3 comprises 13 residues. Germline V gene lookup returns CDR1 LGHDT and CDR2 YNNKEL (reference sequence). The CDR3 DNA is TGTGCCAGCAGCCAACGAGCCAATCAACCCCAGCATTTT. This translates into CASSQRANQPQHF.

The rearrangement uses TRBV10-3 and TRBJ2-7; a weak D match, TRBD1 (6 bases). CDR1 and CDR2 (germline): ENHRY, SYGVKD. Trimming took 10 bases from V and 4 from J, leaving 17 bases between them. This CDR3 has 13 residues. CDR3 bases: TGTGCCACCACCAGGGGTAATTCTTACGAGCAGTACTTC. Protein: CATTRGNSYEQYF.

This rearrangement joins TRBV10-2 to TRBJ2-1, with a weak D call TRBD2 (5 bases). The CDR3 is 14 residues long. The germline gives CDR1 WSHSY, CDR2 SAAADI. V was pared by 5 bases and J by 2 bases, with 10 bases between. The CDR3 DNA sequence: TGCGCCAGCAGTAGGACTCGGGCCTACAATGAGCAGTTCTTC. This sequence encodes CASSRTRAYNEQFF.

This chain uses TRBV6-2 or TRBV6-3 with TRBJ2-7; 12 bases are shared with TRBD2. CDR3 length equals 15 residues. Trimming at V came to 6 bases and at J to 4 bases, leaving 7 bases not matched to a gene. CDR1 MNHEY and CDR2 SVGEGT come from the germline V gene. The CDR3 bases are TGTGCCAGCAGATCCGGACTAGCGGGGACTTACGAGCAGTACGTC. Translating gives CASRSGLAGTYEQYV.

This clonotype was counted a few times. The chain's CDR3 is CSVEEDEGVNGYTF. The CDR3 DNA reads as TGCAGCGTTGAAGAAGACGAGGGAGTCAATGGCTACACCTTC. The chain has TRBV29-1 and TRBJ1-2, with D unresolved. The CDR3 runs 14 residues. Trimming shortened V by 0 bases and J by 6 bases, and 14 bases separated the two germline ends. The germline gives CDR1 SQVTM, CDR2 ANQGSEA.

This clonotype was detected only a few times. The chain combines TRBV7-8 with TRBJ2-3, with 8 bases matching TRBD2. Per germline, CDR1 SGHVS and CDR2 FQNEAQ. V lost 8 bases to trimming and J lost 4 bases; unmatched junction nucleotides: 8. This CDR3 comprises 14 residues. For the CDR3, the DNA is TGTGCCAGCGACATAGCGGGGACCTCAGATACGCAGTATTTT. Amino acid sequence: CASDIAGTSDTQYF.

The CDR3 DNA follows: TGCAGCGTTGAAGATCTAGGACAGGGACATGGCTACACCTTC. Protein product: CSVEDLGQGHGYTF. The V call is TRBV29-1, the J call TRBJ1-2; 8 bases agree with TRBD1. There are 14 residues in the CDR3. With 0 bases clipped from V and 6 bases from J, the junction kept 6 bases outside the gene matches. Germline V lookup: CDR1 SQVTM, CDR2 ANQGSEA.

J is TRBJ2-3 and V is TRBV2; no firm D call. CDR3 length: 14 residues. Trimming shortened V by 3 bases and J by 6 bases, and 13 bases separated the two germline ends. In germline, CDR1 is SNHLY, CDR2 FYNNEI. In DNA form, the CDR3 reads TGTGCCAGCAGTGAGGGCGTCTCAGCCGATACGCAGTATTTT. It specifies CASSEGVSADTQYF.

There are a few counts of this clonotype. The rearrangement links TRBV6-6 to TRBJ2-3; 8 bases are shared with TRBD2. The CDR3 loop spans 19 amino acids. J was trimmed by 0 bases and V by 7 bases; bases with no gene match: 18. Germline assignment: CDR1 MNHNY and CDR2 SVGAGI (reference sequence). In DNA form, the CDR3 reads TGTGCCAGCACTCCCACACCAGCGGGGGCCTCCCCTAGCACAGATACGCAGTATTTT. This encodes CASTPTPAGASPSTDTQYF.

This clonotype came up a few times. The chain links TRBV25-1 to TRBJ2-7, with 7 bases aligning to TRBD1. This CDR3 is 15 amino acids long. Trimming took 4 bases from V and 2 from J; bases not matched to a gene: 8. Germline CDR1 and CDR2: MGHDK and SYGVNS. The CDR3 DNA reads as TGTGCCAGCAGTGGTCCGGGACAGACCGCCTACGAGCAGTACTTC. As protein: CASSGPGQTAYEQYF.

The rearrangement joins TRBV6-2 or TRBV6-3 to TRBJ2-7; D gene ambiguous. The CDR3 extends over 11 amino acids. The germline V and J ends were trimmed by 2 bases and 4 bases, with 3 bases remaining between them. Germline V gives CDR1 MNHEY, CDR2 SVGEGT. The CDR3 DNA follows: TGTGCCAGCAGTTACGAGTACGAGCAGTACTTC. Its protein is CASSYEYEQYF.

This clonotype occurred a few times. This chain connects TRBV20-1 to TRBJ1-2; 8 bases are a match to TRBD1. From germline, CDR1 is DFQATT and CDR2 SNEGSKA (reference sequence). This CDR3 is built from 12 residues. V shed 5 bases, J shed 6 bases, and the junction held 5 bases outside the gene matches. CDR3 coding DNA: TGCAGTGCTCCGGACAGGGCTCATGGCTACACCTTC. Protein sequence: CSAPDRAHGYTF.